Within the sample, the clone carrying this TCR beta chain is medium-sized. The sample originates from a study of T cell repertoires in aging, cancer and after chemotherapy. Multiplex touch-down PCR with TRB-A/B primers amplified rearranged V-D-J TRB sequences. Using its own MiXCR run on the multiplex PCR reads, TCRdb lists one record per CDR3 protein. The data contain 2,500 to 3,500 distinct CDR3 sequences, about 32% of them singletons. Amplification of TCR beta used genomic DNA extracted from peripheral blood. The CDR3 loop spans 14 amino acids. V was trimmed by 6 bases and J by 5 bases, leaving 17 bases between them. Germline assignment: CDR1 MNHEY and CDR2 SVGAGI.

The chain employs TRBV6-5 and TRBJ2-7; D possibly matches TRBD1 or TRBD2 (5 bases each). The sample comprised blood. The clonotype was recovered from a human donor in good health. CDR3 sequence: CASSLGGRDHEQYF. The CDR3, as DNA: TGTGCCAGCAGCCTTGGAGGAAGGGACCACGAGCAGTACTTC.